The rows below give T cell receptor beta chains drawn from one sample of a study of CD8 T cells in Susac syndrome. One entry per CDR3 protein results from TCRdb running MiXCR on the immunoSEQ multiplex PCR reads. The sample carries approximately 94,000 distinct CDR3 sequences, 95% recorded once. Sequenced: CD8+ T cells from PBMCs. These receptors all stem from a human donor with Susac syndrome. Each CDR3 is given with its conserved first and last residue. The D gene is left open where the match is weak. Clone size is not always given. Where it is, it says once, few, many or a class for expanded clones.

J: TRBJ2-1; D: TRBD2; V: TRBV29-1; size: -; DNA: TGCAGCGTACGGACTAGCGGGAGCTCTGAGCAGTTCTTC; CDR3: CSVRTSGSSEQFF
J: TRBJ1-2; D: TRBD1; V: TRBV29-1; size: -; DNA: TGCAGCGTTGAGGGATGGGACAGTCGCTACACCTTC; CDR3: CSVEGWDSRYTF
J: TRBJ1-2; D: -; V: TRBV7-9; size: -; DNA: TGTGCCAGCAGCTTAGCACAGGGCGGTCATGGCTACACCTTC; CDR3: CASSLAQGGHGYTF
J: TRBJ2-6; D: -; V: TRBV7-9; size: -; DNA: TGTGCCAGCAGCTTATCGGAGACACCGTTATTCTCTGGGGCCAACGTCCTGACTTTC; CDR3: CASSLSETPLFSGANVLTF
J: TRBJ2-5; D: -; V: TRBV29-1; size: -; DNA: TGCAGCGGCTACCCGCGAGGGGGAGAGACCCAGTACTTC; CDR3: CSGYPRGGETQYF
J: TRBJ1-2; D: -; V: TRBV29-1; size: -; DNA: TGCAGCGTTGTTGGAGGGGGATCTAACTATGGCTACACCTTC; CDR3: CSVVGGGSNYGYTF
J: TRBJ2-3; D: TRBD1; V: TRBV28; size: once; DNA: TGTGCCAGCAGCCCTGGACAGGGGGCGCGGGGCACAGATACGCAGTATTTT; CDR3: CASSPGQGARGTDTQYF
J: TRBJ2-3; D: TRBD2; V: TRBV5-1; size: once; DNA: TGCGCCAGCAGCTTGGACGGGGGGGATACGCAGTATTTT; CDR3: CASSLDGGDTQYF
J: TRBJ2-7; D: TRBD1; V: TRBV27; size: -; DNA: TGTGCCAGCGCTCGTGGACAGGGGGCTTACGAGCAGTACTTC; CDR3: CASARGQGAYEQYF
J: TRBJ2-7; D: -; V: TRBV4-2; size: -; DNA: TGTGCCAGCAGCCAAGATCTATACGAGCAGTACTTC; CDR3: CASSQDLYEQYF
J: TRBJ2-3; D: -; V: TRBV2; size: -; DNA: TGTGCCAGCACCGGCTACGGGGGCTTCAGCACAGATACGCAGTATTTT; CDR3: CASTGYGGFSTDTQYF
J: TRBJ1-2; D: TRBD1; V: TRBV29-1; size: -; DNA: TGCAGCGCCAGGGACAGGGATCTGGGCGGCTACACCTTC; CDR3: CSARDRDLGGYTF
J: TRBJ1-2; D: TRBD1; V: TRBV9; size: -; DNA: TGTGCCAGCAGCGGCATGGGACAGCACTCCGGCGAAGGCTATGGCTACACCTTC; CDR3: CASSGMGQHSGEGYGYTF
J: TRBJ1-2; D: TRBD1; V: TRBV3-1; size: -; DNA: TGTGCCAGCAGCCAAGCGGAAGGGGGCTACGGCTACACCTTC; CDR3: CASSQAEGGYGYTF
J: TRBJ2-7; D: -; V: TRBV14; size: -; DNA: TGTGCCAGCAGCCCTCTCCCGGGACGCTACGAGCAGTACTTC; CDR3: CASSPLPGRYEQYF
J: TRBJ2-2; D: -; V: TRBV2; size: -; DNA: TGTGCCAGCAGTCCAGGGCCCGGGGAGCTGTTTTTT; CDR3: CASSPGPGELFF
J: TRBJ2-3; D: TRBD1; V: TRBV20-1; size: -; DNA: TGCAGTGGACAGGGGATGGGCGGTTACACAGATACGCAGTATTTT; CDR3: CSGQGMGGYTDTQYF
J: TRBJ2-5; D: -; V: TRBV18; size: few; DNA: TGTGCCAGCTCACCACCAGGCCAAGAGACCCAGTACTTC; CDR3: CASSPPGQETQYF
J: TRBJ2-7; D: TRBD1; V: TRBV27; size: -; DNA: TGTGCCAGCAGTCCGTCTACAGGGGTCGTTTCCTACGAGCAGCACTTC; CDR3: CASSPSTGVVSYEQHF
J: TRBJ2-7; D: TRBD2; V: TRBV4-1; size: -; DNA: TGCGCCAGCAGCCCGAGGACTAGCGGGGGGAACGAGCAGTACTTC; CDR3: CASSPRTSGGNEQYF
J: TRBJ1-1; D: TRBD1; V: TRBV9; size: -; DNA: TGTGCCAGCAGCCAGTCAGTTCGCCGGGACAGCATCACTGAAGCTTTCTTT; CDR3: CASSQSVRRDSITEAFF
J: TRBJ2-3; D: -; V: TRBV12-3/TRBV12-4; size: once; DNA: TGTGCCAGCAGTTTAGGTCTACCCCCAGATACGCAGTATTTT; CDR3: CASSLGLPPDTQYF
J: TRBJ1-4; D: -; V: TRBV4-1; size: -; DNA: TGCGCCAGCAGCCCCCCCGGGAGGTCAGGATGGGAAAAACTGTTTTTT; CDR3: CASSPPGRSGWEKLFF
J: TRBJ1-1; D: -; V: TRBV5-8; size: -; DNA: TGTGCCAGCGCGAGGCGAGGGGGGAACACTGAAGCTTTCTTT; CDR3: CASARRGGNTEAFF
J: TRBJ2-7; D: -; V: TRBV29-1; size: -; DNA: TGCAGCGTCGAGGACAGTCTCTACGAGCAGTACTTC; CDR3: CSVEDSLYEQYF
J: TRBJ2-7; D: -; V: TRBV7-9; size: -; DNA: TGTGCCACCTCCCTGCCCCCGGGGAACGAGCAGTACTTC; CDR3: CATSLPPGNEQYF
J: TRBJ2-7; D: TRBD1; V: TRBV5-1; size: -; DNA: TGCGCCAGCAGATCCACAGGGGGCTACGAGCAGTACTTC; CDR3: CASRSTGGYEQYF
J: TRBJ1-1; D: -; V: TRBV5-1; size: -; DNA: TGCGCCAGCAGCTTGGCGGGGGGGGTGACTGAAGCTTTCTTT; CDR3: CASSLAGGVTEAFF
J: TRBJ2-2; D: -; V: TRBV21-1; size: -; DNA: TGTGCCAGCAGCAAAAGATGGGGTACCGGGGAGCTGTTTTTT; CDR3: CASSKRWGTGELFF
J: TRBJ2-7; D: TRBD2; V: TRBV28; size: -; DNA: TGTGCCAGCAGTTTGGGGGCGGGAGGTTCCTACGAGCAGTACTTC; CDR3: CASSLGAGGSYEQYF
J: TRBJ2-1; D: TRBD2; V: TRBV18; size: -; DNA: TGTGCCAGCTCGCCTAGCGGGGCGGAGCTCCTTCAACGGGAGCAGTTCTTC; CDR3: CASSPSGAELLQREQFF